The 27 T cell receptor beta chains below were found in one sample sequenced in a study of vaccination effects on CD4 cells after COVID-19. TCRdb's table, derived via immunoSEQ multiplex PCR, lists solely in-frame clones and lacks some. The sample lists tens of thousands of clones, approximately 73% occurring once. These TCRs are of unknown antigen specificity. The ViraFEST assay expanded antigen-specific CD4+ T cells with viral peptide pools before sequencing. Culture lasted roughly 9 days before CD4+ T cell isolation. According to PCR results, the person was infected with SARS-CoV-2 between March and December 2020. Sequenced here: CD4+ T cells from PBMCs cultured with HIV peptides, sampled before COVID-19 vaccination. The subset was: HIV-1 Nef peptide pool negative control/reference culture. The receptors here all came from a human donor who had a prior SARS-CoV-2 infection.

The chain couples TRBV27 to TRBJ2-1; 8 nucleotides agree with TRBD2. From germline, CDR1 is MNHEY and CDR2 SMNVEV (reference sequence). This CDR3 contains 17 residues. The V and J ends lost 2 bases and 6 bases, in that order; junction bases with no gene match: 12. The CDR3 nucleotides read TGTGCCAGCAGTTTAACCGGGAGGACTAGCTCGGCCAATGAGCAGTTCTTC. This encodes CASSLTGRTSSANEQFF.

This chain connects TRBV9 to TRBJ1-4, with D uncertain. Germline-derived CDR1 and CDR2 are SGDLS and YYNGEE. This CDR3 spans 15 amino acids. The V end was cut by 0 bases, the J end by 5 bases, with 11 bases between. CDR3 in DNA: TGTGCCAGCAGCGTAGCATCTCGTCAGAATGAAAAACTGTTTTTT. Protein: CASSVASRQNEKLFF.

CDR3 bases: TGTGCCAGCGGGGCGGGAGGAGTGGATACGCAGTATTTT. Translation gives CASGAGGVDTQYF. J is TRBJ2-3 and V is TRBV5-4; 8 positions agree with TRBD2. The trim removed 7 bases at V and 6 bases at J, leaving 7 bases unmatched. Germline lookup yields CDR1 SGHNT and CDR2 YYREEE (reference sequence). The CDR3 is 13 amino acids. The full variable domain, in which reference TRBV5-4 and TRBJ2-3 provide the parts outside the CDR3, is ETGVTQSPTHLIKTRGQQVTLRCSSQSGHNTVSWYQQALGQGPQFIFQYYREEENGRGNFPPRFSGLQFPNYSSELNVNALELDDSALYLCASGAGGVDTQYFGPGTRLTVL.

The chain combines TRBV29-1 with TRBJ2-7; maybe TRBD1 (5 bases). The length of the CDR3 is 12 residues. V was clipped by 2 bases and J by 6 bases, with 11 bases between them. Per the germline V gene, CDR1 is SQVTM and CDR2 is ANQGSEA. CDR3 DNA sequence: TGCAGCGTTGAACAGGGTTGGGGCGAGCAGTACTTC. Translating it yields CSVEQGWGEQYF.

V usage is TRBV28 and J usage is TRBJ1-2, with unresolved D. CDR1 is MDHEN and CDR2 is SYDVKM in the germline V gene. CDR3 length equals 12 residues. Trimming stripped 6 bases from V and 6 bases from J, with 11 bases between. The CDR3 nucleotides are TGTGCCAGCAGACTCGATAGACATGGCTACACCTTC. Translation: CASRLDRHGYTF.

The rearrangement uses TRBV24-1 and TRBJ2-1, with 8 bases that match TRBD2. There are 17 residues in the CDR3. CDR1 is KGHDR and CDR2 is SFDVKD in the germline V gene. V shed 8 bases and J 7 bases; nucleotides not matched to a gene: 18. The CDR3 sequence: CATKHPGTSLVSNEQFF. CDR3 DNA: TGTGCCACCAAACACCCCGGGACTAGTCTCGTCTCTAATGAGCAGTTCTTC.

The V and J genes are TRBV6-1 and TRBJ1-2; possibly TRBD1 for D (6 bases). With 1 base removed from V and 4 bases from J, the gap between germline ends came to 13 bases. The CDR3 is made up of 15 amino acids. Germline assignment: CDR1 MNHNS and CDR2 SASEGT. The CDR3 coding sequence is TGTGCCAGCAGTGAAGGCCCTCAGGGGCCCTATGGCTACACCTTC. Encoded protein: CASSEGPQGPYGYTF.

The table lists this clone with a few counts. The chain is built from TRBV18 and TRBJ1-1; weak D call: TRBD1 (5 bases). The V and J ends lost 2 bases and 7 bases respectively, with 11 bases between them. This CDR3 spans 13 amino acids. Germline V gives CDR1 KGHSH, CDR2 LQKENI. CDR3 sequence reads: CASSPSGNGEAFF. In DNA, the CDR3 is TGTGCCAGCTCACCATCAGGGAACGGTGAAGCTTTCTTT. Drawing the rest from reference TRBV18 and TRBJ1-1, the complete variable domain is NAGVMQNPRHLVRRRGQEARLRCSPMKGHSHVYWYRQLPEEGLKFMVYLQKENIIDESGMPKERFSAEFPKEGPSILRIQQVVRGDSAAYFCASSPSGNGEAFFGQGTRLTVV.

The chain links TRBV27 to TRBJ2-1, with 8 bases that match TRBD2. The CDR3 runs to 16 residues. Unmatched junction bases numbered 2, after V lost 1 base and J lost 0 bases. CDR1 is MNHEY, CDR2 SMNVEV, per germline (reference sequence). CDR3 nucleotides: TGTGCCAGCAGTTTATTCGGGGGGGGCTCCTACAATGAGCAGTTCTTC. Its translation: CASSLFGGGSYNEQFF.

This clone was recorded once. The chain couples TRBV6-2 or TRBV6-3 to TRBJ2-1; 9 positions match TRBD2. CDR1 MNHEY and CDR2 SVGEGT come from the germline V gene. V was pared by 2 bases and J by 11 bases, with 10 bases of the junction left unmatched. This CDR3 region has 15 residues. Here the CDR3 DNA reads TGTGCCAGCAGTTACCCGGGGGTAGCGGGAGTCAAGCAGTTCTTC. Translation: CASSYPGVAGVKQFF.

The CDR3: CASSWTGGGDQPQHF. In DNA form, the CDR3 reads TGCGCCAGCAGCTGGACAGGGGGCGGGGATCAGCCCCAGCATTTT. The V gene is TRBV5-1, the J gene TRBJ1-5; 11 bases map to TRBD1. V lost 3 bases to trimming and J lost 5 bases; unmatched junction nucleotides: 4. The CDR3 is made up of 15 amino acids. Germline-derived CDR1 and CDR2 are SGHRS and YFSETQ.

This clone was recorded a few times. This chain joins TRBV9 and TRBJ2-7, with TRBD2 matching 15 bases. Trimming cost V 3 bases and J 6 bases; bases outside gene matches: 4. This CDR3 has 15 amino acids. The germline V gene encodes CDR1 SGDLS and CDR2 YYNGEE. The CDR3 sequence: CASSAGTSGRLEQYF. The CDR3 nucleotides are TGTGCCAGCAGCGCGGGGACTAGCGGGAGGCTCGAGCAGTACTTC.

CDR3 in DNA: TGTGCCAACCCCCGGGGGGGGGAGAACACCGGGGAGCTGTTTTTT. It codes for CANPRGGENTGELFF. V and J are TRBV27 and TRBJ2-2; 8 positions match TRBD2. In germline, CDR1 is MNHEY, CDR2 SMNVEV (reference sequence). The CDR3 sequence is 15 residues long. J was trimmed by 1 base and V by 10 bases; bases with no gene match: 8.

This chain uses TRBV24-1 with TRBJ2-3, with D possibly TRBD2 on 7 matching bases. The CDR3 is made up of 15 amino acids. V lost 6 bases and J 3 bases, leaving 15 bases between the germline ends. Germline V lookup: CDR1 KGHDR, CDR2 SFDVKD. CDR3 DNA: TGTGCCACCAGTTCCGGCGGGGGCACAACAGATACGCAGTATTTT. It encodes CATSSGGGTTDTQYF.

This clone was seen a handful of times. The DNA of the CDR3 is TGTGCCAGCAGCCTTGGGACAGGGGCAACCTACGAGCAGTACTTC. It is translated as CASSLGTGATYEQYF. The genes are TRBV7-9 and TRBJ2-7, with 10 bases identical to TRBD1. Germline CDR1 and CDR2: SEHNR and FQNEAQ (reference sequence). The CDR3 totals 15 residues. V gave up 5 bases and J gave up 2 bases; unmatched junction bases: 6.

This clone has a handful of counts. The chain joins TRBV11-1 to TRBJ2-3, with 11 bases lining up with TRBD2. Trimming at V came to 7 bases and at J to 6 bases, leaving 9 bases not matched to a gene. Germline CDR1 SGHAT, CDR2 FQDESV (reference sequence). CDR3 length equals 15 residues. The CDR3 loop reads CASTLLAGVADTQYF. The CDR3 DNA follows: TGTGCCAGCACCCTACTAGCGGGGGTTGCGGATACGCAGTATTTT.

The rearrangement uses TRBV15 and TRBJ1-3; D is unresolved. The CDR3 consists of 17 residues. The germline V and J ends were trimmed by 0 bases and 3 bases, with 15 bases remaining between them. Germline V lookup: CDR1 LNHNV, CDR2 YYDKDF (reference sequence). CDR3 in amino acids: CATSRDQGSWDGNTIYF. CDR3 coding DNA: TGTGCCACCAGCAGAGATCAAGGGTCGTGGGATGGAAACACCATATATTTT. The full variable domain, its missing parts supplied by reference TRBV15 and TRBJ1-3, is DAMVIQNPRYQVTQFGKPVTLSCSQTLNHNVMYWYQQKSSQAPKLLFHYYDKDFNNEADTPDNFQSRRPNTSFCFLDIRSPGLGDTAMYLCATSRDQGSWDGNTIYFGEGSWLTVV.

The V gene is TRBV7-9, the J gene TRBJ2-1; D remains unclear. Deletions cut 4 bases from V and 0 bases from J, with 10 bases between. The germline V gene has CDR1 SEHNR and CDR2 FQNEAQ (reference sequence). The CDR3 spans 15 residues. The CDR3 nucleotides read TGTGCCAGCAGCTCGGCGTGGAGCTCCTACAATGAGCAGTTCTTC. It is translated as CASSSAWSSYNEQFF.

The chain carries TRBV4-1 and TRBJ2-3; D remains unclear. Per germline, CDR1 MGHRA and CDR2 YSYEKL. Trimming removed 1 base from V and 2 bases from J, with 16 bases in between. The CDR3 runs 17 residues. DNA of the CDR3: TGCGCCAGCAGCCAAGGCCAGGACCTTATCTTCACAGATACGCAGTATTTT. It specifies CASSQGQDLIFTDTQYF.

The chain recombines TRBV5-1 with TRBJ2-5, with D perhaps assigned TRBD1 or TRBD2 (5 bases each). Between the trimmed V and J ends, which lost 2 bases and 2 bases, there was a span of 10 bases. The CDR3 contains 14 residues. From germline, CDR1 is SGHRS and CDR2 YFSETQ. In DNA, the CDR3 is TGCGCCAGCAGCTTCGGGACCAAACAAGAGACCCAGTACTTC. Protein product: CASSFGTKQETQYF.

J is TRBJ2-7 and V is TRBV5-1; maybe TRBD1 (5 bases). CDR1 is SGHRS and CDR2 is YFSETQ in the germline V gene. The CDR3 loop spans 14 amino acids. Trimming removed 0 bases from V and 6 bases from J, with 13 bases in between. The CDR3 DNA follows: TGCGCCAGCAGCTTGGAGGGGTTTGGTTTCGAGCAGTACTTC. As protein: CASSLEGFGFEQYF.

The chain employs TRBV28 and TRBJ1-1; no firm D call. CDR1 MDHEN and CDR2 SYDVKM come from the germline V gene. The CDR3 totals 14 residues. Trimming took 6 bases from V and 4 from J, leaving 15 bases between them. In nucleotides, the CDR3 is TGTGCCAGCAGATCCGAGGGAGTGGTCACTGAAGCTTTCTTT. Translating it yields CASRSEGVVTEAFF.

This clone was found a few times. The J gene is TRBJ2-1, the V gene TRBV7-9; D might be TRBD1 or TRBD2, each matching 5 bases. The CDR3 is 13 amino acids. The germline gives CDR1 SEHNR, CDR2 FQNEAQ (reference sequence). V shed 4 bases and J shed 6 bases, with 10 bases lying between them. The CDR3 sequence is CASSSPGPNEQFF. For the CDR3, the DNA is TGTGCCAGCAGCTCGCCGGGACCCAATGAGCAGTTCTTC.

The rearrangement uses TRBV11-3 and TRBJ2-1; TRBD2 matches 9 bases. CDR1 SGHNT and CDR2 YENEEA come from the germline V gene. CDR3 length: 17 amino acids. Trimming cost V 0 bases and J 5 bases; bases outside gene matches: 8. Here the CDR3 reads CASSLEASGAANNEQFF. The CDR3 DNA reads as TGTGCCAGCAGCTTAGAGGCTAGCGGGGCCGCTAACAATGAGCAGTTCTTC.

This chain joins TRBV19 and TRBJ2-5; 7 bases are a match to TRBD1. This CDR3 is built from 13 residues. The V gene's germline CDR1 is LNHDA and CDR2 SQIVND (reference sequence). After removal of 5 bases from V and 5 bases from J, the junction contained 5 bases not matched to a gene. CDR3 DNA: TGTGCCAGTAGTCAACACAGGGGCGAGACCCAGTACTTC. It translates to CASSQHRGETQYF.

V usage is TRBV19 and J usage is TRBJ2-2; tentatively, D is TRBD1 or TRBD2 (5 bases each). Germline-derived CDR1 and CDR2 are LNHDA and SQIVND (reference sequence). Trimming pared 5 bases from V and 4 bases from J, leaving 14 bases between. This CDR3 spans 15 amino acids. CDR3 sequence: CASSLPQGTTGELFF. The CDR3 DNA sequence: TGTGCCAGTAGTCTACCCCAAGGGACCACCGGGGAGCTGTTTTTT.

This clone was seen a handful of times. The genes are TRBV7-2 and TRBJ1-2, with 8 bases identical to TRBD1. Germline CDR1 SGHTA, CDR2 FQGNSA. The V gene end was trimmed by 2 bases and the J gene end by 8 bases; junction bases not matched to a gene: 4. This CDR3 is built from 13 residues. The CDR3 region has the DNA TGTGCCAGCAGCTTAAGACAGGGGTTAGGCTACACCTTC. It translates to CASSLRQGLGYTF.